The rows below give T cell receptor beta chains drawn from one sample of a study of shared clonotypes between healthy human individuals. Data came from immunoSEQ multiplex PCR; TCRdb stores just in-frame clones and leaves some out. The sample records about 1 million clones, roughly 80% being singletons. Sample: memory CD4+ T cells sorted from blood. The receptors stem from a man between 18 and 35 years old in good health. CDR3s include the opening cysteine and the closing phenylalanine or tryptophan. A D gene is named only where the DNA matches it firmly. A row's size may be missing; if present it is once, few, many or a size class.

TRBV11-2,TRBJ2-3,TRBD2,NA,CASSLKRGTSTDTQYF,TGTGCCAGCAGCTTAAAGCGGGGGACTAGCACAGATACGCAGTATTTT
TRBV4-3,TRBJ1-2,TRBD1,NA,CASSRSTVTGDYGYTF,TGCGCCAGCAGCCGCTCCACCGTGACAGGGGACTATGGCTACACCTTC
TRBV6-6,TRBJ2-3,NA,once,CASSGNTDTQYF,TGTGCCAGCAGTGGGAACACAGATACGCAGTATTTT
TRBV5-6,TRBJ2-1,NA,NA,CASSLRRGNVYNEQFF,TGTGCCAGCAGCTTGAGACGGGGAAATGTCTACAATGAGCAGTTCTTC
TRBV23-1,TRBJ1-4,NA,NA,CASRLVWRRANEKLFF,TGCGCCAGCAGGCTGGTCTGGAGAAGGGCCAATGAAAAACTGTTTTTT
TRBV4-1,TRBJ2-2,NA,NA,CASICPDSNTGELFF,TGCGCCAGCATTTGTCCAGATTCGAACACCGGGGAGCTGTTTTTT
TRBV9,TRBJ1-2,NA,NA,CASSSTTVGYTF,TGTGCCAGCAGCTCCACGACAGTTGGCTACACCTTC
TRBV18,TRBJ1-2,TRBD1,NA,CASSPLGIQGGYGYTF,TGTGCCAGCTCACCGTTGGGAATACAGGGGGGCTATGGCTACACCTTC
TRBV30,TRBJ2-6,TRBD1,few,CAWETGYSGANVLTF,TGTGCCTGGGAGACAGGGTACTCTGGGGCCAACGTCCTGACTTTC
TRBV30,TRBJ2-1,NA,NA,CAWSVFGGPYGDEQFF,TGTGCCTGGAGTGTTTTCGGCGGACCTTATGGCGATGAGCAGTTCTTC
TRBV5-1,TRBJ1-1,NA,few,CASSLSQVNTEAFF,TGCGCCAGCAGCTTGAGTCAAGTGAACACTGAAGCTTTCTTT
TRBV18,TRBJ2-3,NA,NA,CASSTRTDGDTQYF,TGTGCCAGCTCAACCCGGACAGATGGAGATACGCAGTATTTT
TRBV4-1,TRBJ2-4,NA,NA,CASSQDRLLGIQYF,TGCGCCAGCAGCCAAGACAGATTACTGGGCATTCAGTACTTC
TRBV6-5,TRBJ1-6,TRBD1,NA,CASRRGQGGSPLHF,TGTGCCAGCAGGCGAGGACAGGGGGGTTCACCCCTCCACTTT
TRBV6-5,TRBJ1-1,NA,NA,CASSYSRDLNTEAFF,TGTGCCAGCAGTTACTCGAGGGACCTGAACACTGAAGCTTTCTTT
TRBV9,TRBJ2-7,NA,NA,CASSVDRVSDYEQYF,TGTGCCAGCAGCGTAGATAGGGTCTCTGACTACGAGCAGTACTTC
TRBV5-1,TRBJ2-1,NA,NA,CASSRVGDLYNEQFF,TGCGCCAGCAGCCGGGTAGGGGACCTCTACAATGAGCAGTTCTTC
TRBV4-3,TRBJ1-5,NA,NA,CASSQEIGGPQPQHF,TGCGCCAGCAGCCAAGAAATCGGGGGGCCGCAGCCCCAGCATTTT
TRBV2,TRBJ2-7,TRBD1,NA,CASSGRQGRPYEQYF,TGTGCCAGCAGCGGTAGACAGGGCCGGCCCTACGAGCAGTACTTC
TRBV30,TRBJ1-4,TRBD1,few,CAWQGGNEKLFF,TGTGCCTGGCAGGGGGGTAATGAAAAACTGTTTTTT
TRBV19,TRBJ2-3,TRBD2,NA,CASRRTSGANTQYF,TGTGCCAGTAGGAGGACTAGCGGGGCCAATACGCAGTATTTT
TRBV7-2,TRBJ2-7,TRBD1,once,CASSGRQGNNEQYF,TGTGCCAGCAGCGGGCGACAGGGGAACAACGAGCAGTACTTC
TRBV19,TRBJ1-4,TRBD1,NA,CASSTRQGLTNEKLFF,TGTGCCAGTAGTACCCGACAGGGTCTAACTAATGAAAAACTGTTTTTT
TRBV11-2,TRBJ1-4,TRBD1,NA,CASSRIQGGNEKLFF,TGTGCCAGCAGCCGCATACAGGGGGGCAATGAAAAACTGTTTTTT
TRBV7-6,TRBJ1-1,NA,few,CASSLGAGHTEAFF,TGTGCCAGCAGCTTAGGAGCAGGGCACACTGAAGCTTTCTTT
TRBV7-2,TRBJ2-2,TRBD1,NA,CASSLTHPTGANTGELFF,TGTGCCAGCAGCTTAACCCACCCGACAGGGGCGAACACCGGGGAGCTGTTTTTT
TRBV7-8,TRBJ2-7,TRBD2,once,CASSLDRRLAALVLPYEQYF,TGTGCCAGCAGCTTAGATCGGAGACTAGCGGCGCTCGTCCTGCCCTACGAGCAGTACTTC
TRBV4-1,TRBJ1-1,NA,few,CASSQEAGGAFF,TGCGCCAGCAGCCAAGAAGCCGGAGGAGCTTTCTTT